This T cell receptor (beta chain) was captured by sequencing in a study of OX40 agonist ivuxolimab in advanced cancers. Study-wide context: Males comprised around four fifths of the group, whose mean age was approximately 60 years (range roughly 23 to 80). Study-level findings and limits: Partial responders receiving 0.1-3.0 mg/kg showed among the lowest clonal expansion. Clones of CD4+ and CD8+ blood T cells grew by week 6 at doses of 0.1 to 3.0 mg/kg.

To note about this clone: Its antigen remains unknown.

TCRdb's copy holds only in-frame clones and misses some; the assay was immunoSEQ multiplex PCR. The table has 50,000 to 60,000 clones, roughly nine tenths seen once. CDR3 length equals 16 residues. Losses at the gene ends were 3 bases for V and 7 bases for J; bases not matched to a gene: 5. From germline, CDR1 is MDHEN and CDR2 SYDVKM. The chain combines TRBV28 with TRBJ2-1, with TRBD2 matching over 14 bases. The material sequenced was CD4+ or CD8+ T cells sorted from blood, taken in a trial of the OX40 agonist ivuxolimab. The receptor's source is an adult with an advanced solid tumor such as melanoma, head and neck, liver or kidney cancer. The CDR3 bases are TGTGCCAGCAGTTTGCCGGGACTAGCGGGAGTGAATGAGCAGTTCTTC. Protein product: CASSLPGLAGVNEQFF.